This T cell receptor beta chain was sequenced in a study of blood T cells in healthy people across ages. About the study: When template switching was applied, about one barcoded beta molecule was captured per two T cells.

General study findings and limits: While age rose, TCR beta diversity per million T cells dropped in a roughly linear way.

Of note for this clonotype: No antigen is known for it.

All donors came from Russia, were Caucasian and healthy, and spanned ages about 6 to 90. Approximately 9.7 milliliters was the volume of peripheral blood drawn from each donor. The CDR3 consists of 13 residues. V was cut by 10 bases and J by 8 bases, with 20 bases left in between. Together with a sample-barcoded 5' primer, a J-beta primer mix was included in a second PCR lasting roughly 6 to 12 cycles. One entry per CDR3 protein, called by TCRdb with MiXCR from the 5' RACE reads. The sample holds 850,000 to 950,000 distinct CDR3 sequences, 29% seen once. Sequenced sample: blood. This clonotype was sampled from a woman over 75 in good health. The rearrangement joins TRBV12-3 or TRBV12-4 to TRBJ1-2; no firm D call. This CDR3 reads CATLNQVRRGYTF. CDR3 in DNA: TGTGCCACCCTGAATCAGGTCCGGAGGGGCTACACCTTC.